The entry below gives a single T cell receptor beta chain sequence along with its context. The data were produced by immunoSEQ multiplex PCR, yet TCRdb's version contains in-frame clones alone and is incomplete. The sample has 55,000 to 70,000 clones, about 92% seen once. The data derive from a study of siplizumab effects on memory and regulatory T cells. The V and J ends lost 1 base and 5 bases respectively, with 12 bases between them. The CDR3 spans 14 residues. Germline V gene lookup returns CDR1 SGHTA and CDR2 FQGNSA. The sequenced material came from CD8+ T cells sorted from blood. The genes are TRBV7-2 and TRBJ2-7, with a weak D call TRBD2 (5 bases). This TCR was sampled from a human donor in good health. CDR3 coding DNA: TGTGCCAGCAGCTTAGAAACCAGCGGTAACGAGCAGTACTTC. It yields the protein CASSLETSGNEQYF. Looking up the rest from reference TRBV7-2 and TRBJ2-7 gives the full variable domain: GAGVSQSPSNKVTEKGKDVELRCDPISGHTALYWYRQSLGQGLEFLIYFQGNSAPDKSGLPSDRFSAERTGGSVSTLTIQRTQQEDSAVYLCASSLETSGNEQYFGPGTRLTVT.